The rows below give T cell receptor beta chains drawn from one sample of a study of cytomegalovirus exposure and HLA in healthy donors. Profiling relied on immunoSEQ multiplex PCR, and the TCRdb table lists in-frame clones only, not all of them. Altogether 85,000 to 100,000 clones are present, about nine tenths being singletons, with the ten largest covering 2.3%. The sequenced sample consisted of PBMCs. The receptors shown here come from a man younger than 35 in good health and CMV-seronegative. Both conserved end residues are part of each CDR3. A D gene is named only where the DNA matches it firmly. Only some rows state a clone size, as once, few, many or a class for expanded clones.

>-|-|TRBV5-4|TRBJ2-7
CASSLGLRGLGEQYF
TGTGCCAGCAGCTTAGGGCTCAGGGGCCTTGGCGAGCAGTACTTC
>TRBD2|-|TRBV6-6|TRBJ2-3
CASSPSSGQSTDTQYF
TGTGCCAGCAGCCCATCTAGCGGGCAGAGCACAGATACGCAGTATTTT
>TRBD1|-|TRBV6-4|TRBJ2-1
CASSLQGASGYEQFF
TGTGCCAGCAGCCTACAGGGGGCGAGTGGCTATGAGCAGTTCTTC
>-|-|TRBV28|TRBJ2-7
CASSLPGLKDYEQYF
TGTGCCAGCAGTTTACCGGGACTTAAGGACTACGAGCAGTACTTC
>-|-|TRBV5-4|TRBJ1-6
CASSPGIDSPLHF
TGTGCCAGCAGCCCGGGAATCGATTCACCCCTCCACTTT
>TRBD2|once|TRBV11-2|TRBJ2-1
CASIPRASGRYNEQFF
TGTGCCAGCATCCCTCGAGCCAGCGGGAGATACAATGAGCAGTTCTTC
>-|-|TRBV5-4|TRBJ2-3
CASSLVLLGGRTDTQYF
TGTGCCAGCAGCCTGGTATTACTAGGAGGGCGAACAGATACGCAGTATTTT
>-|-|TRBV5-1|TRBJ1-5
CASSLGGSGQPQHF
TGCGCCAGCAGCCTGGGGGGCAGCGGGCAGCCCCAGCATTTT
>TRBD2|-|TRBV19|TRBJ2-2
CASSMNGLAGVSTTGELFF
TGTGCCAGTAGTATGAACGGACTAGCGGGAGTCTCGACCACCGGGGAGCTGTTTTTT
>TRBD1|-|TRBV7-2|TRBJ1-2
CASTQGVGYGYTF
TGTGCCAGCACCCAGGGGGTGGGCTATGGCTACACCTTC
>TRBD2|-|TRBV28|TRBJ2-2
CASTPLAAYDGELFF
TGTGCCAGCACCCCGCTAGCGGCGTACGACGGGGAGCTGTTTTTT
>TRBD1|-|TRBV6-5|TRBJ1-5
CASSAGTGHQPQHF
TGTGCCAGCAGTGCCGGGACAGGGCATCAGCCCCAGCATTTT
>-|-|TRBV21-1|TRBJ2-6
CASSKKGFRVSGANVLTF
TGTGCCAGCAGCAAAAAGGGGTTTAGGGTCTCTGGGGCCAACGTCCTGACTTTC
>-|-|TRBV27|TRBJ1-4
CASSLGQLATNEKLFF
TGTGCCAGCAGTCTCGGACAGCTCGCAACTAATGAAAAACTGTTTTTT
>TRBD2|-|TRBV5-1|TRBJ2-3
CASSPRLAGSSTDTQYF
TGCGCCAGCAGCCCGCGACTAGCGGGCTCTAGCACAGATACGCAGTATTTT
>-|-|TRBV4-3|TRBJ1-3
CASSQDRRVSGNTIYF
TGCGCCAGCAGCCAAGATCGGAGGGTCTCTGGAAACACCATATATTTT
>-|-|TRBV21-1|TRBJ2-5
CASSFWGGDLQETQYF
TGTGCCAGCAGCTTTTGGGGGGGGGACCTGCAAGAGACCCAGTACTTC
>-|-|TRBV5-4|TRBJ2-1
CASSLSVAHEKNEQFF
TGTGCCAGCAGCTTGTCCGTAGCGCATGAGAAAAATGAGCAGTTCTTC
>TRBD2|-|TRBV4-2|TRBJ2-3
CASSQQPGGGADTQYF
TGTGCCAGCAGCCAACAACCGGGAGGCGGCGCAGATACGCAGTATTTT
>-|-|TRBV2|TRBJ1-5
CASSVMAGPNQPQHF
TGTGCCAGCAGTGTTATGGCAGGGCCGAATCAGCCCCAGCATTTT
>TRBD2|-|TRBV4-3|TRBJ2-1
CASSQVLAGGPDQQFF
TGCGCCAGCAGCCAAGTTCTAGCGGGAGGGCCTGATCAGCAGTTCTTC
>TRBD1|-|TRBV2|TRBJ2-1
CASSEGLQPQGEFF
TGTGCCAGCAGTGAAGGCCTGCAGCCTCAGGGGGAGTTCTTC
>TRBD1|-|TRBV4-1|TRBJ1-2
CASSQPGGGGYTF
TGCGCCAGCAGCCAACCAGGGGGCGGTGGCTACACCTTC
>-|-|TRBV7-8|TRBJ2-1
CASSLSDSQIYNEQFF
TGTGCCAGCAGCTTATCGGACAGCCAAATCTACAATGAGCAGTTCTTC
>TRBD2|-|TRBV7-3|TRBJ2-1
CASSLMGLVHEQFF
TGTGCCAGCAGCTTAATGGGACTAGTTCATGAGCAGTTCTTC
>-|-|TRBV5-1|TRBJ2-2
CASSFNSDTGELFF
TGCGCCAGCAGCTTCAACTCCGACACCGGGGAGCTGTTTTTT
>TRBD2|once|TRBV19|TRBJ2-7
CASSMGTSVGQYF
TGTGCCAGTAGTATGGGGACTAGCGTTGGGCAGTACTTC
>-|once|TRBV27|TRBJ1-1
CASSLSPTGNTEAFF
TGTGCCAGCAGTTTATCCCCGACAGGGAACACTGAAGCTTTCTTT
>-|-|TRBV11-2|TRBJ2-3
CAAGPTLDTQYF
TGTGCAGCAGGCCCGACCCTCGATACGCAGTATTTT
>-|-|TRBV5-6|TRBJ1-1
CASSSGFTEAFF
TGTGCCAGCAGTTCAGGGTTTACTGAAGCTTTCTTT
>-|-|TRBV5-4|TRBJ2-3
CASSLGNRWADTQYF
TGTGCCAGCAGCTTGGGGAACAGGTGGGCAGATACGCAGTATTTT
>-|-|TRBV7-8|TRBJ2-1
CASSSQLVRGNEQFF
TGTGCCAGCAGCAGCCAACTAGTCCGGGGCAATGAGCAGTTCTTC
>TRBD1|-|TRBV7-7|TRBJ2-2
CASSLRASTGGHVELFF
TGTGCCAGCAGCTTACGTGCCTCGACAGGGGGTCATGTGGAGCTGTTTTTT
>TRBD2|-|TRBV29-1|TRBJ2-1
CSVARTSDEQFF
TGCAGCGTTGCACGGACTAGCGATGAGCAGTTCTTC
>-|-|TRBV6-5|TRBJ2-7
CASTPRLGYEQYF
TGTGCCAGCACCCCGCGCCTCGGGTACGAGCAGTACTTC
>-|once|TRBV5-1|TRBJ2-1
CASSSPELERALVGVEQFF
TGCGCCAGCAGCTCTCCCGAGCTAGAAAGGGCTCTAGTAGGGGTAGAGCAGTTCTTC
>TRBD1|-|TRBV19|TRBJ1-2
CASTGTELFHTF
TGTGCCAGTACCGGGACAGAGTTGTTCCACACCTTC
>TRBD1|-|TRBV18|TRBJ2-7
CASSPIGTGTHEQYF
TGTGCCAGCTCCCCCATCGGGACAGGGACCCACGAGCAGTACTTC
>TRBD1|-|TRBV7-2|TRBJ1-1
CASSQTARGLVTEAFF
TGTGCCAGCAGCCAAACAGCCAGGGGGCTCGTCACTGAAGCTTTCTTT
>-|-|TRBV5-1|TRBJ2-5
CASSTQGRIQETQYF
TGCGCCAGCAGCACACAGGGAAGAATCCAAGAGACCCAGTACTTC
>TRBD2|-|TRBV7-9|TRBJ2-7
CASSSYGTSGSYEQYF
TGTGCCAGCAGCTCCTACGGGACTAGCGGGAGTTACGAGCAGTACTTC
>-|-|TRBV4-2|TRBJ1-3
CASSQEGTPSGNTIYF
TGTGCCAGCAGCCAAGAGGGCACTCCTTCTGGAAACACCATATATTTT
>TRBD1|-|TRBV7-8|TRBJ2-7
CASSSPGQGLFSYEQYF
TGTGCCAGCAGCTCACCGGGACAGGGTCTCTTCTCCTACGAGCAGTACTTC
>-|-|TRBV15|TRBJ2-7
CATSRDLTDSYEQYF
TGTGCCACCAGCAGAGATCTGACAGACTCCTACGAGCAGTACTTC
>TRBD1|-|TRBV5-1|TRBJ1-5
CASSLGTGGNQPQHF
TGCGCCAGCAGCTTGGGGACAGGGGGCAATCAGCCCCAGCATTTT
>-|-|TRBV7-9|TRBJ1-1
CASSLRKFRENTEAFF
TGTGCCAGCAGCTTAAGGAAGTTTCGGGAGAACACTGAAGCTTTCTTT
>TRBD1|-|TRBV6-6|TRBJ2-5
CASSSRQGRETQYF
TGTGCCAGCAGTTCGCGACAGGGCAGAGAGACCCAGTACTTC
>-|-|TRBV15|TRBJ1-1
CATTKDRGGAAEAFF
TGTGCCACGACCAAAGACCGAGGTGGGGCGGCTGAAGCTTTCTTT
>TRBD1|once|TRBV18|TRBJ2-4
CASSPEQGVQNIQYF
TGTGCCAGCTCACCGGAGCAGGGGGTCCAAAACATTCAGTACTTC
>-|once|TRBV27|TRBJ1-4
CASRPYTGTKNEKLFF
TGTGCCAGCAGACCCTACACCGGGACAAAGAATGAAAAACTGTTTTTT
>-|-|TRBV10-2|TRBJ1-6
CASSVEGFVSPLHF
TGCGCCAGCAGTGTAGAGGGATTTGTCTCACCCCTCCACTTT
>-|-|TRBV28|TRBJ2-5
CASSLWRKTQETQYF
TGTGCCAGCAGTTTATGGCGGAAAACCCAAGAGACCCAGTACTTC